This T cell receptor beta chain is from a study of vaccination and CD4 T cells after COVID-19. CDR1 and CDR2 from the germline V gene are SGHTA and FQGNSA. Trimming removed 5 bases from V and 1 base from J; junction bases left unmatched: 0. This CDR3 comprises 13 residues. Time point defined: late sampling 161 to 241 days after vaccination in three convalescent patients. The treatment was: roughly 11-day PBMC culture with coronavirus spike peptide pools or control peptides (ViraFEST assay). Peptide pool stimulation in ViraFEST expanded antigen-specific T cells, whose TCRs were then sequenced. Overall study findings and caveats: Early post-infection timepoints were missing, and relatively few convalescent patients were studied.

Cultured CD4+ T-cell DNA underwent Oncomine TCR Beta short-read sequencing. TCRdb reprocessed the PCR reads via MiXCR and lists one record per CDR3 protein. The table includes about 21,000 distinct CDR3 sequences, about 43% detected once. Details on this clonotype: Its target is unknown.

The TCR sequence derives from a human donor who had recovered from COVID-19. Here the sequenced sample was CD4+ T cells from blood, cultured in vitro, taken about 7 months after SARS-CoV-2 vaccination. This rearrangement joins TRBV7-2 to TRBJ1-1; TRBD1 aligns across 8 bases. CDR3 protein: CASSGQGNTEAFF. The CDR3 nucleotides are TGTGCCAGCAGCGGACAGGGGAACACTGAAGCTTTCTTT. Variable domain in full (rest from reference TRBV7-2 and TRBJ1-1): GAGVSQSPSNKVTEKGKDVELRCDPISGHTALYWYRQSLGQGLEFLIYFQGNSAPDKSGLPSDRFSAERTGGSVSTLTIQRTQQEDSAVYLCASSGQGNTEAFFGQGTRLTVV.